This TCR beta chain comes out of a study of post-analysis software for immune sequencing data. Unique molecular identifiers had been added to the TCR beta cDNA libraries. TCRdb reanalysed the PCR reads using MiXCR and keeps one entry per CDR3 protein. Seen here are about 380,000 distinct CDR3 sequences, roughly 35% observed once, and the top ten hold roughly an eighth. Trimming stripped 5 bases from V and 5 bases from J, with 6 bases between. Germline assignment: CDR1 KGHSH and CDR2 LQKENI. The length of the CDR3 is 11 residues. A remark on this clonotype: Its antigen is unidentified.

General study findings and limits: TRBV segments more frequent in patients than in controls numbered several and included TRBV5-6, TRBV5-1 and TRBV20-1. Strong co-clustering by F measure was evident for samples that had been prepared in the same batch.

The clonotype was recovered from a girl aged 10-17 years with multiple sclerosis. Sequenced material: blood. The V call is TRBV18, the J call TRBJ1-2; D not resolved. The CDR3: CASSDRYGYTF. Written as DNA, the CDR3 is TGTGCCAGCTCAGATCGATATGGCTACACCTTC.